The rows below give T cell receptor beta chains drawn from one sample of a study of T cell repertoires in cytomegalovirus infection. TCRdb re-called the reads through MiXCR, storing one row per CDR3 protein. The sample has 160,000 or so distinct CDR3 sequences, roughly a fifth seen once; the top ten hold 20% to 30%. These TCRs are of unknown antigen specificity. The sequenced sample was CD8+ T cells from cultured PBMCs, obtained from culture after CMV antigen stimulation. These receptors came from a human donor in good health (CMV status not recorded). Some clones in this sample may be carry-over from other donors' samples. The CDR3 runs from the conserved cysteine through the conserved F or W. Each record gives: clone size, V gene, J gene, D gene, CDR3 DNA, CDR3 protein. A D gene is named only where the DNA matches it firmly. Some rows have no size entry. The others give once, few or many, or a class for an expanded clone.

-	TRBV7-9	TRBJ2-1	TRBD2	TGTGCCAGCAGCTTAGCGGGACTAGCGGGGGAGGCCTACAATGAGCAGTTCTTC	CASSLAGLAGEAYNEQFF
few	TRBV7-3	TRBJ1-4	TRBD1	TGTGCCAGCAGCCCAGGACAGGCAACTAATGAAAAACTGTTTTTT	CASSPGQATNEKLFF
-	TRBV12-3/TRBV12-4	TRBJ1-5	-	TGTGCCAGCAGTTTCGAGGGGGGCCAACAGCCCCAGCATTTT	CASSFEGGQQPQHF
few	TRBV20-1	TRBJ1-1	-	TGCAGTGCTAGACGTCGGGGCCAGATGAACACTGAAGCTTTCTTT	CSARRRGQMNTEAFF
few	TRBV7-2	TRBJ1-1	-	TGTGCCAGCAGCGGGACCGAGAACACTGAAGCTTTCTTT	CASSGTENTEAFF
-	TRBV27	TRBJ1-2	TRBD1	TGTGCCAGCAGTTTTGTGGACAGGGGGAAATATGGCTACACCTTC	CASSFVDRGKYGYTF
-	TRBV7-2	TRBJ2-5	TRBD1	TGTGCCAGCAGGGATGGGACAGAAGAGACCCAGTACTTC	CASRDGTEETQYF
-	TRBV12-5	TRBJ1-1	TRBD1	TGTGCTAGTGGTTTGCCCGCTCCAGGGGGCTACATCCCTGAAGCTTTCTTT	CASGLPAPGGYIPEAFF
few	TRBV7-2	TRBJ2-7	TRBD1	TGTGCCAGCAGCTTACCACCAGGGGGCTCCTACGAGCAGTACTTC	CASSLPPGGSYEQYF
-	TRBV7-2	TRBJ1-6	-	TGTGCCAGCAGCTTAGACAGGGCCACCCTTAATTCACCCCTCCACTTT	CASSLDRATLNSPLHF
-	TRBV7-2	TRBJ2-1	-	TGTGCCAGCAGCTTAGGTATGCTTGAGCAGTTCTTC	CASSLGMLEQFF
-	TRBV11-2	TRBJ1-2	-	TGTGCCAGCACCATAGGACAGTTTGGCTACACCTTC	CASTIGQFGYTF
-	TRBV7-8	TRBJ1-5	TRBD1	TGTGCCAGCAGCCGAGGGACAGCATCTAGCAGGGAGCCCCAGCATTTT	CASSRGTASSREPQHF
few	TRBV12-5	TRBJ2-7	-	TGTGCTAGTGGCCCCATGGGGGAGGCTTCTCCGAAAAAGAGCTCCTACGAGCAGTACTTC	CASGPMGEASPKKSSYEQYF
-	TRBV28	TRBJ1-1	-	TGTGCCAGCAGTTTCCCTCAGGGGTATGAAGCTTTCTTT	CASSFPQGYEAFF
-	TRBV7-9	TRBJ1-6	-	TGTGCCAGCAGCTCAGGGAACAGGGTCCTCCACTTT	CASSSGNRVLHF
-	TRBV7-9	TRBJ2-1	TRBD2	TGTGCCAGCAGCTTGAGTAGCGGGGGGACTAATGAGCAGTTCTTC	CASSLSSGGTNEQFF
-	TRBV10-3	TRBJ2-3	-	TGTGCCATCAGTGAGGGGGTTGTCCCAGATACGCAGTATTTT	CAISEGVVPDTQYF
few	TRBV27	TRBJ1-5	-	TGTGCCAGCAGTTTATCTTACACCAATCAGCCCCAGCATTTT	CASSLSYTNQPQHF
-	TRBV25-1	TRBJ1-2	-	TGTGCCAGCAGCGCCTCCATGGGGGAACGGGGCTACACCTTC	CASSASMGERGYTF
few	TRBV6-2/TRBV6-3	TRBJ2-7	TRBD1	TGTGCCAGCATCAAGACAGGGAGCTCCTACGAGCAGTACTTC	CASIKTGSSYEQYF
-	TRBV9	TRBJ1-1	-	TGTGCCAGCAGCGGACGGTCCGAGGAAGCTTTCTTT	CASSGRSEEAFF
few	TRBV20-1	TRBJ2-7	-	TGCAGTGCTAGAGATAGGAGGGGGGGAGACCACTACGAGCAGTACTTC	CSARDRRGGDHYEQYF
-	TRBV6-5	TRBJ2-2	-	TGTGCCAGCAGTTACTCATCATCCGGGGCCCACGGGGAGCTGTTTTTT	CASSYSSSGAHGELFF
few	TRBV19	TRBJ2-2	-	TGTGCCAGCCGTGGGGGCGGGGAGCTGTTTTTT	CASRGGGELFF
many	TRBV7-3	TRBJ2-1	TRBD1	TGTGCCAGCAGCCCCCGGGACAGCTCCTACAATGAGCAGTTCTTC	CASSPRDSSYNEQFF
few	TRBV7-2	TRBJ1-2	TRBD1	TGTGCCAGCAGCGCGGGGACAGGGGAGAACTATGGCTACACCTTC	CASSAGTGENYGYTF
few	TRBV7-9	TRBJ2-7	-	TGTGCCAGCAGCTCTACCGATCGGCCCTACGAGCAGTACTTC	CASSSTDRPYEQYF
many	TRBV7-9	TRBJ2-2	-	TGTGCCAGCAGCTCAGGAACCACCGGGGAGCTGTTTTTT	CASSSGTTGELFF
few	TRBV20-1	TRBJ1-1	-	TGCAGTGCCAGAACAGGGATGAACACTGAAGCTTTCTTT	CSARTGMNTEAFF
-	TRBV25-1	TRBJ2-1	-	TGTGCCAGCAGTGAAGAATCCGGGAATGAGCAGTTCTTC	CASSEESGNEQFF
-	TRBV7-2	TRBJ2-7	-	TGTGCCAGCAGCTTAGTCGGACCCCGTCGGTCAGGTTGGGAGCAGTACTTC	CASSLVGPRRSGWEQYF
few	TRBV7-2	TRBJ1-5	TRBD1	TGTGCCAGCCAGGGGGGGTCATCTCAGCCCCAGCATTTT	CASQGGSSQPQHF
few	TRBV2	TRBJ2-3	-	TGTGCCATCGTCCCCGCACCCACAGATACGCAGTATTTT	CAIVPAPTDTQYF
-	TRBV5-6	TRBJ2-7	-	TGTGCCAGCAGCTACCGGCAGGGGACTTGGGAGCAGTACTTC	CASSYRQGTWEQYF
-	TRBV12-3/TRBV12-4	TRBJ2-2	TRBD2	TGTGCCAGCAGTTGGGAGGGCCCTTCGACCGGGGAGCTGTTTTTT	CASSWEGPSTGELFF
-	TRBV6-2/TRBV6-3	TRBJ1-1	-	TGTGCCAGCAGTTACCCTCCCCGGGGGACCGCTGAAGCTTTCTTT	CASSYPPRGTAEAFF
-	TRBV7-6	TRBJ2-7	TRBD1	TGTGCCAGCAGCTCATCCGGGACAGGGTACTACGAGCAGTACTTC	CASSSSGTGYYEQYF
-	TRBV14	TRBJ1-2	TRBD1	TGTGCCAGCAGCCAAGATCCAGGGGGCGCCTATGGCTACACCTTC	CASSQDPGGAYGYTF
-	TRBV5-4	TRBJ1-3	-	TGTGCCAGCAGCTTGGAAGCGGGCATAATAAGAAACACCATATATTTT	CASSLEAGIIRNTIYF
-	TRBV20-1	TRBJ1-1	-	TGCAGTGCTAGAGATCACCGAGGGTCCAACACTGAAGCTTTCTTT	CSARDHRGSNTEAFF
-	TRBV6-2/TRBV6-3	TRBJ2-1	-	TGTGCCAGCAGTTACATTGCCAATGAGCAGTTCTTC	CASSYIANEQFF